This TCR beta chain was found in a study of tumor-infiltrating lymphocytes in localized non-small cell lung cancer. The CDR3 loop spans 14 amino acids. With 4 bases removed from V and 0 bases from J, the gap between germline ends came to 7 bases. Germline CDR1 reads MNHEY; CDR2 reads SVGAGI. Generated by immunoSEQ multiplex PCR, the TCRdb table keeps only in-frame clones and is missing some. This sample has 15,000 or so clones, with roughly 40% found just once. The sample was lung tumor tissue. This clonotype was obtained from a human donor with non-small cell lung cancer. The chain is built from TRBV6-5 and TRBJ2-4; possible D gene TRBD2, 5 bases. CDR3 nucleotide sequence: TGTGCCAGCAGTTGGAGCGGAGCCAAAAACATTCAGTACTTC. This encodes CASSWSGAKNIQYF.